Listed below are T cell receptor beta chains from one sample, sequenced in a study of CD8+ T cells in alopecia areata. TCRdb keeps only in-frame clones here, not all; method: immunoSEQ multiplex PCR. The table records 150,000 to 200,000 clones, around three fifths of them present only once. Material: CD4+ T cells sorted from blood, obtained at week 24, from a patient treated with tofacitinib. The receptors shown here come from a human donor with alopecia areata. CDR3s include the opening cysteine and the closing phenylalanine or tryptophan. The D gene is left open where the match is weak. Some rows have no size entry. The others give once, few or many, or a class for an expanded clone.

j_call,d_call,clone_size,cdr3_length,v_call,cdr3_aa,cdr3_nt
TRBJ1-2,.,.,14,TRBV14,CASSRGAPTNGYTF,TGTGCCAGCAGTCGGGGGGCTCCTACGAATGGCTACACCTTC
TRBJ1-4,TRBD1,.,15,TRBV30,CAWSVTGGRGEKLFF,TGTGCCTGGAGTGTTACAGGGGGCCGGGGTGAAAAACTGTTTTTT
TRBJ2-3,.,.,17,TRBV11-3,CASSLRGRRRAPDTQYF,TGTGCCAGCAGCTTGAGAGGGCGAAGACGGGCCCCAGATACGCAGTATTTT
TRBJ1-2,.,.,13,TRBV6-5,CASRPTVNYGYTF,TGTGCCAGCAGGCCGACAGTTAACTATGGCTACACCTTC
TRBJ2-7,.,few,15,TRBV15,CATSRDGKTRDEQYF,TGTGCCACCAGCAGAGATGGGAAGACTAGAGACGAGCAGTACTTC
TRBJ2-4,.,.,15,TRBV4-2,CASSQDRVAKNIQYF,TGTGCCAGCAGCCAAGACAGGGTGGCCAAAAACATTCAGTACTTC
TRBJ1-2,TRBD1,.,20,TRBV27,CASSSLVAQGLALANYGYTF,TGTGCCAGCAGTTCATTGGTGGCACAGGGGTTGGCCCTAGCTAACTATGGCTACACCTTC
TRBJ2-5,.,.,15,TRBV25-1,CASSELASTTETQYF,TGTGCCAGCAGTGAACTGGCTAGCACAACGGAGACCCAGTACTTC
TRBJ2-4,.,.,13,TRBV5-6,CASSGPGRNIQYF,TGTGCCAGCAGCGGACCGGGACGAAACATTCAGTACTTC
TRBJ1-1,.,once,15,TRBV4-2,CASSQDEVANTEAFF,TGTGCCAGCAGCCAAGACGAGGTAGCGAACACTGAAGCTTTCTTT
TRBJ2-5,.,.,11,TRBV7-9,CASSGEETQYF,TGTGCCAGCTCGGGTGAAGAGACCCAGTACTTC
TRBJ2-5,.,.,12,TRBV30,CACADSGETQYF,TGTGCCTGCGCCGATTCAGGAGAGACCCAGTACTTC
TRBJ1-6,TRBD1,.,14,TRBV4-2,CASSQGGRGSPLHF,TGTGCCAGCAGTCAAGGGGGCAGGGGGTCACCCCTCCACTTT
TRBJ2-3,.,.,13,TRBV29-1,CSVEGLNTDTQYF,TGCAGCGTTGAGGGACTGAACACAGATACGCAGTATTTT
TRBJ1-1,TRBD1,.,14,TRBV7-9,CASSPGQVNTEAFF,TGTGCCAGCAGCCCAGGACAGGTGAACACTGAAGCTTTCTTT
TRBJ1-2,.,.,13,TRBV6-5,CASRTGANYGYTF,TGTGCCAGCAGGACAGGAGCTAACTATGGCTACACCTTC
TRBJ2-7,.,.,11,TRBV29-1,CSVDSTGEQYF,TGCAGCGTTGACTCGACTGGCGAGCAGTACTTC
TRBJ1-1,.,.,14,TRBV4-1,CASSRDRTNTEAFF,TGCGCCAGCAGCCGAGACAGGACAAACACTGAAGCTTTCTTT
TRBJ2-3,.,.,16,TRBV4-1,CASSQSWGPRTDTQYF,TGCGCCAGCAGCCAAAGTTGGGGGCCTCGCACAGATACGCAGTATTTT
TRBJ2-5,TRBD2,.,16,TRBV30,CAWSVTRGGYQETQYF,TGTGCCTGGAGTGTAACGAGGGGAGGGTACCAAGAGACCCAGTACTTC
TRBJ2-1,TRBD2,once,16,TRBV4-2,CASSHVERGEGNEQFF,TGTGCCAGCAGCCATGTCGAGCGGGGGGAGGGGAATGAGCAGTTCTTC
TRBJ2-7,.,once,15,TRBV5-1,CASSLYTGLTWEQYF,TGCGCCAGCAGCTTGTACACAGGTTTGACGTGGGAGCAGTACTTC
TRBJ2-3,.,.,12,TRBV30,CAWSAGPDTQYF,TGTGCCTGGAGTGCAGGGCCAGATACGCAGTATTTT
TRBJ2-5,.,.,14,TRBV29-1,CSAINRLYQETQYF,TGCAGCGCCATCAATAGGCTGTACCAAGAGACCCAGTACTTC
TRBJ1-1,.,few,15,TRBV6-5,CASTSYWTGNTEAFF,TGTGCCAGCACCTCATATTGGACCGGGAACACTGAAGCTTTCTTT
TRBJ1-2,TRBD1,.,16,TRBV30,CAWGNKGQAGIYGYTF,TGTGCCTGGGGAAACAAGGGACAGGCGGGAATCTATGGCTACACCTTC
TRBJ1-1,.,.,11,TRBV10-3,CATRRQGSAFF,TGTGCCACCCGTCGGCAGGGGAGCGCTTTCTTT
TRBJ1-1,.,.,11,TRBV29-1,CSVDPNTEAFF,TGCAGCGTTGACCCAAACACTGAAGCTTTCTTT
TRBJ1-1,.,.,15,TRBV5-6,CASSLQTAGNTEAFF,TGTGCCAGCAGCTTACAGACAGCGGGGAACACTGAAGCTTTCTTT
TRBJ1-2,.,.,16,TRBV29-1,CSAGRKRDEGDYGYTF,TGCAGCGCCGGACGGAAGCGGGACGAGGGGGACTATGGCTACACCTTC
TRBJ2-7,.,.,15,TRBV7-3,CASSSQPGSSYEQYF,TGTGCCAGCAGCTCCCAACCGGGGAGCTCCTACGAGCAGTACTTC
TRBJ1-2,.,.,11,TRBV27,CASSWGTGYTF,TGTGCCAGCAGTTGGGGGACTGGCTACACCTTC
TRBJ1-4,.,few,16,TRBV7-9,CASSQELERVDEKLFF,TGTGCCAGCAGCCAAGAACTGGAGAGGGTTGATGAAAAACTGTTTTTT
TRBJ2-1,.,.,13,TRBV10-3,CAISESSGFEQFF,TGTGCCATCAGTGAGTCGAGTGGGTTTGAGCAGTTCTTC
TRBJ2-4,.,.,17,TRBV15,CATSRDRGRIAKNIQYF,TGTGCCACCAGCAGAGATCGGGGAAGGATAGCCAAAAACATTCAGTACTTC
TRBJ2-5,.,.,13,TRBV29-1,CSVEMGGRETQYF,TGCAGCGTTGAAATGGGGGGCCGGGAGACCCAGTACTTC
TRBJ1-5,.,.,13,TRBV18,CASSPNSGQPQHF,TGTGCCAGCTCACCAAATTCAGGGCAGCCCCAGCATTTT
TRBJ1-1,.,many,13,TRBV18,CASSPGTELEAFF,TGTGCCAGCTCTCCCGGGACCGAGCTTGAAGCTTTCTTT
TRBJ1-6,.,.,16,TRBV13,CASSRGGRVAPSPLHF,TGTGCCAGCAGCCGGGGGGGACGAGTTGCTCCCTCACCCCTCCACTTT
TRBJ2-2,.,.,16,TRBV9,CASSVFSGKNTGELFF,TGTGCCAGCAGCGTCTTTTCAGGGAAAAACACCGGGGAGCTGTTTTTT
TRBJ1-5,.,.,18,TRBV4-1,CASSQLRTDRYSNQPQHF,TGCGCCAGCAGCCAGCTTAGGACAGATCGTTATAGCAATCAGCCCCAGCATTTT
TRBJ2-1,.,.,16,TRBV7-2,CASSPDLAAVYNEQFF,TGTGCCAGCAGTCCCGACTTAGCGGCTGTCTACAATGAGCAGTTCTTC
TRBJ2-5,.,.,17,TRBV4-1,CASSTGQPFRREETQYF,TGCGCCAGCAGCACTGGACAGCCCTTCCGACGGGAAGAGACCCAGTACTTC
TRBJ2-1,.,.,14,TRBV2,CASRERQQNNEQFF,TGTGCCAGCAGGGAACGACAGCAAAACAATGAGCAGTTCTTC
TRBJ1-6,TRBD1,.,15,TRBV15,CATSREGQGNSPLHF,TGTGCCACCAGCAGAGAGGGACAGGGAAATTCACCCCTCCACTTT
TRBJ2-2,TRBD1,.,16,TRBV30,CAWSPLGTGRTGELFF,TGTGCCTGGAGTCCCCTGGGGACAGGACGAACCGGGGAGCTGTTTTTT
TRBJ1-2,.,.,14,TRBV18,CASSPPQVLDGYTF,TGTGCCAGCTCACCACCGCAGGTGCTGGATGGCTACACCTTC
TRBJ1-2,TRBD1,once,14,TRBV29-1,CSVTQGAGDYGYTF,TGCAGCGTTACACAGGGGGCAGGCGACTATGGCTACACCTTC
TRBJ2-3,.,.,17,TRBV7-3,CASSSGGGTAYTDTQYF,TGTGCCAGCAGCTCCGGTGGCGGGACAGCTTACACAGATACGCAGTATTTT
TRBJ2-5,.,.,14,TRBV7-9,CASSSRGGRRSQYF,TGTGCCAGCAGCTCCCGAGGAGGACGTAGGTCCCAGTACTTC
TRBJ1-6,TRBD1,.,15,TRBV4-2,CASSQERGLNSPLHF,TGTGCCAGCAGCCAAGAGAGGGGGCTCAATTCACCCCTCCACTTT
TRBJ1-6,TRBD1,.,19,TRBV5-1,CASSPLPGEQTGENSPLHF,TGCGCCAGCAGCCCCCTCCCCGGCGAACAGACAGGGGAGAATTCACCCCTCCACTTT
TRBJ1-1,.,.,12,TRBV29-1,CSVSDGTSEAFF,TGCAGCGTGTCGGACGGCACTTCTGAAGCTTTCTTT
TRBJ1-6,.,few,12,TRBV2,CASSEGRSPLHF,TGTGCCAGCAGTGAAGGGAGATCACCCCTCCACTTT